Listed below are T cell receptor beta chains from one sample, sequenced in a study of blood T cell repertoires in COVID-19. Assay: immunoSEQ multiplex PCR; the TCRdb copy retains only in-frame clones and omits some. The table lists fewer than 130,000 clones, roughly 85% of them singletons. Sequenced input: peripheral blood. The receptors come from a human donor in a cohort sampled during active COVID-19. The CDR3 runs from the conserved cysteine through the conserved F or W. The D gene is left open where the match is weak. Clone size appears in some rows only: once, few, many, or a class for an expanded clone.

J gene,clone size,D gene,V gene,CDR3 protein,CDR3 DNA
TRBJ2-7,NA,TRBD2,TRBV5-1,CASSTGLAPGAQYF,TGCGCCAGCAGCACGGGACTAGCCCCCGGGGCGCAGTACTTC
TRBJ2-1,NA,NA,TRBV2,CASSPQPPGLNYNEQFF,TGTGCCAGCAGTCCTCAACCTCCGGGACTCAACTACAATGAGCAGTTCTTC
TRBJ2-1,NA,NA,TRBV6-4,CASQFVLPNNEQFF,TGTGCCAGTCAATTCGTCCTGCCTAACAATGAGCAGTTCTTC
TRBJ1-4,many,TRBD1,TRBV25-1,CAASPRGLTDEKLFF,TGTGCCGCCTCTCCCAGGGGGCTAACCGATGAAAAACTGTTTTTT
TRBJ2-7,NA,NA,TRBV20-1,CSASSYEQYF,TGCAGTGCTAGCAGTTACGAGCAGTACTTC
TRBJ1-5,NA,TRBD1,TRBV5-1,CASSAGTGSNQPQHF,TGCGCCAGCAGCGCCGGGACAGGGAGCAATCAGCCCCAGCATTTT
TRBJ2-5,many,TRBD1,TRBV28,CASSLIEGAEVETQYF,TGTGCCAGCAGTTTAATTGAGGGGGCTGAGGTAGAGACCCAGTACTTC
TRBJ2-5,NA,NA,TRBV12-3/TRBV12-4,CASSFMVGETQYF,TGTGCCAGCAGTTTTATGGTCGGGGAGACCCAGTACTTC
TRBJ2-2,NA,NA,TRBV18,CASSPVGLANTGELFF,TGTGCCAGCTCACCAGTGGGGCTGGCGAACACCGGGGAGCTGTTTTTT
TRBJ2-2,NA,TRBD2,TRBV28,CASSFLSGGNTGELFF,TGTGCCAGCAGTTTCCTATCGGGGGGGAACACCGGGGAGCTGTTTTTT
TRBJ2-1,NA,NA,TRBV10-2,CASSELALGGSYNEQFF,TGCGCCAGCAGTGAGTTGGCCCTCGGGGGCTCCTACAATGAGCAGTTCTTC
TRBJ1-3,once,TRBD1,TRBV14,CASSQTGGGNTIYF,TGTGCCAGCAGCCAAACAGGGGGCGGAAACACCATATATTTT
TRBJ2-1,NA,TRBD1,TRBV7-8,CASSRRGTGDYNEQFF,TGTGCCAGCAGCCGTCGAGGGACAGGGGACTACAATGAGCAGTTCTTC
TRBJ1-6,NA,NA,TRBV5-6,CASNQASYNSPLHF,TGTGCCAGCAACCAGGCCTCCTATAATTCACCCCTCCACTTT
TRBJ2-7,NA,TRBD2,TRBV3-1/TRBV3-2,CASSFQRGGYEQYF,TGTGCCAGCAGCTTTCAGCGGGGGGGGTACGAGCAGTACTTC
TRBJ1-4,NA,TRBD1,TRBV18,CASSSDRGGTNEKLFF,TGTGCCAGCTCATCGGACAGGGGGGGAACTAATGAAAAACTGTTTTTT
TRBJ1-2,NA,NA,TRBV28,CASSLSDYGYTF,TGTGCCAGCAGTTTATCAGACTATGGCTACACCTTC
TRBJ1-1,few,TRBD1,TRBV19,CASSSAGTVNTEAFF,TGTGCCAGTAGTTCCGCCGGGACAGTGAACACTGAAGCTTTCTTT
TRBJ2-3,NA,NA,TRBV28,CATSGDFTHTQYF,TGTGCCACCAGTGGGGACTTCACACATACGCAGTATTTT
TRBJ2-2,few,NA,TRBV28,CASSLFKRITGELFF,TGTGCCAGCAGTTTATTTAAGCGTATCACCGGGGAGCTGTTTTTT
TRBJ2-1,NA,NA,TRBV12-5,CASGPGTPGGNEQFF,TGTGCTAGTGGACCGGGAACCCCCGGGGGCAATGAGCAGTTCTTC
TRBJ1-1,NA,TRBD1,TRBV5-1,CASSVGQGESEAFF,TGCGCCAGCAGCGTGGGACAGGGGGAGAGTGAAGCTTTCTTT
TRBJ1-5,NA,TRBD1,TRBV28,CASSLGGTDGQPQHF,TGTGCCAGCAGTTTAGGAGGGACAGACGGTCAGCCCCAGCATTTT
TRBJ1-2,NA,TRBD1,TRBV25-1,CASRPQGDRRGYTF,TGTGCCAGCAGGCCCCAGGGGGACAGGAGGGGCTACACCTTC
TRBJ1-2,NA,NA,TRBV5-1,CAPSLSGNYGYTF,TGCGCCCCGAGCTTGTCCGGTAACTATGGCTACACCTTC
TRBJ1-2,NA,NA,TRBV28,CASSLRGLGGYTF,TGTGCCAGCAGTTTGCGGGGACTTGGAGGCTACACCTTC
TRBJ2-5,NA,TRBD1,TRBV5-1,CASSDPGQVVETQYF,TGCGCCAGCAGCGACCCCGGACAGGTCGTGGAGACCCAGTACTTC
TRBJ2-5,NA,NA,TRBV2,CASDVGGLETQYF,TGTGCCAGCGACGTTGGGGGCCTCGAGACCCAGTACTTC
TRBJ2-1,NA,TRBD1,TRBV5-1,CASSVLPGQGYNEQFF,TGCGCCAGCAGCGTACTGCCGGGACAGGGCTACAATGAGCAGTTCTTC
TRBJ2-7,NA,NA,TRBV7-2,CASTPGGGLTYEQYF,TGTGCCAGCACCCCTGGGGGGGGCCTAACCTACGAGCAGTACTTC
TRBJ2-3,NA,TRBD1,TRBV4-1,CASSQFGGQGADTQYF,TGCGCCAGCAGCCAATTCGGAGGACAGGGGGCAGATACGCAGTATTTT
TRBJ2-3,NA,TRBD1,TRBV5-4,CASSSMQGASTDTQYF,TGTGCCAGCAGCTCGATGCAGGGGGCCAGCACAGATACGCAGTATTTT
TRBJ2-1,NA,TRBD2,TRBV7-2,CASSQGRGQFF,TGTGCCAGCAGCCAAGGGAGGGGGCAGTTCTTC
TRBJ1-3,NA,TRBD1,TRBV5-1,CASSFLSPGQGKSAGNTIYF,TGCGCCAGCAGCTTTCTGTCGCCGGGACAGGGGAAAAGCGCTGGAAACACCATATATTTT
TRBJ2-1,NA,NA,TRBV4-1,CASSDSVSVNEQFF,TGCGCCAGCAGCGACTCCGTATCCGTCAACGAGCAGTTCTTC
TRBJ2-7,NA,TRBD2,TRBV3-1/TRBV3-2,CASSQDSRLERGGREQYF,TGTGCCAGCAGCCAAGATAGCAGACTAGAGCGGGGGGGCCGCGAGCAGTACTTC
TRBJ1-1,NA,NA,TRBV30,CAWNPGVGNTEAFF,TGTGCCTGGAACCCAGGGGTGGGGAACACTGAAGCTTTCTTT
TRBJ2-7,NA,TRBD1,TRBV27,CASSTQGALSYEQYF,TGTGCCAGCAGTACACAGGGGGCGCTGTCCTACGAGCAGTACTTC
TRBJ2-5,NA,TRBD2,TRBV7-6,CASSPLYGGEETQYF,TGTGCCAGCAGCCCTCTGTACGGGGGGGAAGAGACCCAGTACTTC
TRBJ2-7,NA,NA,TRBV27,CASSSTRGSYEQYF,TGTGCCAGCAGTTCAACTCGTGGCTCCTACGAGCAGTACTTC
TRBJ1-5,NA,NA,TRBV2,CASILSSGQPQHF,TGTGCCAGTATCCTGAGCAGCGGGCAGCCCCAGCATTTT